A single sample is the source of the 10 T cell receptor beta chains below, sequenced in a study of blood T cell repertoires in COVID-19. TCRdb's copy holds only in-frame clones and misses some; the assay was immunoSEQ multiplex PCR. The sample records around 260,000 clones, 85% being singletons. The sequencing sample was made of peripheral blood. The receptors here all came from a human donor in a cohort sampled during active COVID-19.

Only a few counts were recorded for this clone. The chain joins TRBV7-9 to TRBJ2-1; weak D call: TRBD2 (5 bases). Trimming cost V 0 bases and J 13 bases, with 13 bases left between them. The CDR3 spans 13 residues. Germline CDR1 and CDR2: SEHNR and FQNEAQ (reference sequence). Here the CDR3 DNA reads TGTGCCAGCAGCTTAGCCGACCCGGGGTCTCAGTTCTTC. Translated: CASSLADPGSQFF.

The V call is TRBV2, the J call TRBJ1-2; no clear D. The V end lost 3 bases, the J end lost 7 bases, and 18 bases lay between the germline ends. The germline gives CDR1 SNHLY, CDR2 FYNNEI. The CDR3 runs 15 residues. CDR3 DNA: TGTGCCAGCAGTGATTTAACAATTCGGGTTTTTGGCTACACCTTC. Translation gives CASSDLTIRVFGYTF.

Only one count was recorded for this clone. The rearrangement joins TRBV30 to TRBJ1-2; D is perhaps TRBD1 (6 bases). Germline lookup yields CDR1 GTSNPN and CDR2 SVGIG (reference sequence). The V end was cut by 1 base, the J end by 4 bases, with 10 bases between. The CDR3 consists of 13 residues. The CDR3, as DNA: TGTGCCTGGAGTGGCGGGGGGCTCTATGGCTACACCTTC. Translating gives CAWSGGGLYGYTF.

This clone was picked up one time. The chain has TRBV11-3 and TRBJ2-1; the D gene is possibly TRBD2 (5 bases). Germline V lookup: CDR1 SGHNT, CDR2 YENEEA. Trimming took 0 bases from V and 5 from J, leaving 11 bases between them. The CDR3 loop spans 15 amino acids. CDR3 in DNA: TGTGCCAGCAGCTTAGAGTACGGAGGTCACAATGAGCAGTTCTTC. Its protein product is CASSLEYGGHNEQFF.

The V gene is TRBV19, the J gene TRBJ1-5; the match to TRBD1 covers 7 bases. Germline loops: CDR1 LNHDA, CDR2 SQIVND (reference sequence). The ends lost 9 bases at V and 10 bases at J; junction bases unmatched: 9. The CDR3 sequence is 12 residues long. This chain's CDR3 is CASQQGISPQHF. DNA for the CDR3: TGTGCCAGCCAACAGGGGATCAGCCCCCAGCATTTT.

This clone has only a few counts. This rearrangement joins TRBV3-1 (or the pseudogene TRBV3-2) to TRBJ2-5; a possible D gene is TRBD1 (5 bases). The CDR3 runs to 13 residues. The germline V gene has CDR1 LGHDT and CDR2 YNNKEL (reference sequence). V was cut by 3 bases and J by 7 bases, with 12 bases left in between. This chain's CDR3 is CASSHGAFRTQYF. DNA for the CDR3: TGTGCCAGCAGCCATGGGGCCTTTCGGACCCAGTACTTC.

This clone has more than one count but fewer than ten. In nucleotides, the CDR3 is TGTGCCAGCAGAGCTAGCGGGAACACCGGGGAGCTGTTTTTT. This translates into CASRASGNTGELFF. The chain joins TRBV6-5 to TRBJ2-2, with 7 bases fitting TRBD2. With 6 bases clipped from V and 1 base from J, the junction kept 2 bases outside the gene matches. This CDR3 contains 14 residues. The germline V gene has CDR1 MNHEY and CDR2 SVGAGI.

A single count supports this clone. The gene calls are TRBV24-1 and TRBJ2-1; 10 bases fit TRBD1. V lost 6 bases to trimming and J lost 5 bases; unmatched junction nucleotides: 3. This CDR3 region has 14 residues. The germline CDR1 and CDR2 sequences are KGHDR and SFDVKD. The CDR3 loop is CATSRTGGDNEQFF. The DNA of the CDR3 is TGTGCCACCAGTAGGACAGGGGGTGACAATGAGCAGTTCTTC.

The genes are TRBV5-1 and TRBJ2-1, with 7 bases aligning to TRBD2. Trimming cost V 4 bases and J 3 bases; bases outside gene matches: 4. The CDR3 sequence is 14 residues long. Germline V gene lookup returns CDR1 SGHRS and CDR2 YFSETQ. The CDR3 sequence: CASSPRDYYNEQFF. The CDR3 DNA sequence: TGCGCCAGCAGCCCCCGGGACTACTACAATGAGCAGTTCTTC. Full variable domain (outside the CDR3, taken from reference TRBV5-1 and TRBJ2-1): KAGVTQTPRYLIKTRGQQVTLSCSPISGHRSVSWYQQTPGQGLQFLFEYFSETQRNKGNFPGRFSGRQFSNSRSEMNVSTLELGDSALYLCASSPRDYYNEQFFGPGTRLTVL.

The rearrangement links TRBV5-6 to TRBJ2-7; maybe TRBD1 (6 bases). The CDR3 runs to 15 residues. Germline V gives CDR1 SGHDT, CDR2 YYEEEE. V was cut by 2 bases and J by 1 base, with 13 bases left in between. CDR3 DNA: TGTGCCAGCAGCTTAGGGGGTTATATGTCCTACGAGCAGTACTTC. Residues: CASSLGGYMSYEQYF.